The 7 T cell receptor beta chains given below trace back to one sample, sequenced in a study of T-cell reconstitution after alpha-beta-depleted transplantation in children. Library preparation (for TCRbeta) was performed with unique molecular identifiers. TCRdb independently ran MiXCR on the PCR reads; one entry per CDR3 protein. The sample lists about 830,000 distinct CDR3 sequences, 16% occurring once. The input for sequencing was PBMCs, mostly from graft donor cells, taken 360 days after TCRalphabeta/CD19-depleted stem cell transplant. All receptors derive from a male patient between 5 and 17 years old who had a stem cell transplant for acute lymphoblastic leukemia, so the T cells may come from the graft donor.

This clonotype was detected ten times or more. The gene calls are TRBV12-3 or TRBV12-4 and TRBJ2-1; 9 bases fit TRBD2. V trimming: 7 bases; J trimming: 4 bases; junction bases outside the gene matches: 2. The CDR3 contains 13 residues. CDR3 residues: CASNSGRYNEQFF. CDR3 DNA: TGTGCCAGCAATAGCGGGAGATACAATGAGCAGTTCTTC.

In this sample, this clonotype turned up many times. In DNA, the CDR3 is TGTGCCAGCAGCTTTTCCGAAAAACTGTTTTTT. Translating gives CASSFSEKLFF. The V and J genes are TRBV5-5 and TRBJ1-4; D is unresolved. V was shortened by 2 bases and J by 8 bases, with 4 bases between the two germline ends. There are 11 residues in the CDR3. Germline-derived CDR1 and CDR2 are SGHKS and YYEKEE (reference sequence).

This clonotype has at least ten counts. The genes are TRBV20-1 and TRBJ1-2, with a possible D match to TRBD1 (6 bases). CDR1 DFQATT and CDR2 SNEGSKA come from the germline V gene (reference sequence). V was shortened by 4 bases and J by 8 bases, with 17 bases between the two germline ends. This CDR3 is built from 13 residues. The CDR3 DNA reads TGCAGTGCTACAGACAGGATCTCCGAGGGCTACACCTTC. Its protein is CSATDRISEGYTF.

At least ten counts were recorded for this clonotype. The CDR3 loop reads CASAFSSNQPQHF. The CDR3 region has the DNA TGTGCCAGCGCCTTCTCTAGCAATCAGCCCCAGCATTTT. The V gene is TRBV12-3 or TRBV12-4, the J gene TRBJ1-5; unclear D gene. Trimming removed 8 bases from V and 0 bases from J, with 8 bases in between. The CDR3 has 13 residues.

This clonotype was detected ten times or more. The rearrangement links TRBV29-1 to TRBJ2-7, with D maybe TRBD1 (6 bases). Trimming removed 7 bases from V and 2 bases from J, with 18 bases in between. The germline V gene has CDR1 SQVTM and CDR2 ANQGSEA. The CDR3 has 14 residues. Here the CDR3 reads CSASDSLIAYEQYF. In DNA form, the CDR3 reads TGCAGCGCCTCGGACAGTCTTATTGCCTACGAGCAGTACTTC.

The J gene is TRBJ2-7, the V gene TRBV6-1; 7 nucleotides match TRBD2. The V gene end was trimmed by 5 bases and the J gene end by 7 bases; junction bases not matched to a gene: 14. Germline values: CDR1 MNHNS, CDR2 SASEGT. The CDR3 is 15 residues long. Here the CDR3 DNA reads TGTGCCAGCAGTCGACCTAGGGCGGGAGACCGGGAGCAGTACTTC. Encoded protein: CASSRPRAGDREQYF.

The chain links TRBV21-1 to TRBJ2-7. TRBV21-1 is a documented pseudogene. The CDR3 covers 14 residues. The CDR3 sequence: CASSKGVENYEQYF. CDR3 nucleotides: TGTGCCAGCAGCAAAGGGGTAGAAAACTACGAGCAGTACTTC.